Presented here are 10 T cell receptor beta chains from one specimen sequenced in a study of blood T cell repertoires in COVID-19. The protocol was immunoSEQ multiplex PCR, while the TCRdb copy is restricted to in-frame clones and leaves out a portion. This table holds around 200,000 clones, about 83% found once. Sequencing input: peripheral blood. Receptors originate from a woman aged 18-29 years who had recovered from COVID-19.

This clone has more than one count but fewer than ten. This sequence joins TRBV7-8 and TRBJ1-5, with D possibly matching TRBD1 (5 bases). From germline, CDR1 is SGHVS and CDR2 FQNEAQ. The CDR3 has 16 residues. The V and J ends lost 2 bases and 0 bases respectively, with 11 bases between them. Here the CDR3 DNA reads TGTGCCAGCAGCTTACTCGGACACAGTAGCAATCAGCCCCAGCATTTT. This translates into CASSLLGHSSNQPQHF. Based on the CDR3 plus reference TRBV7-8 and TRBJ1-5, the full variable domain is GAGVSQSPRYKVAKRGQDVALRCDPISGHVSLFWYQQALGQGPEFLTYFQNEAQLDKSGLPSDRFFAERPEGSVSTLKIQRTQQEDSAVYLCASSLLGHSSNQPQHFGDGTRLSIL.

V is TRBV4-3 and J is TRBJ1-5; 7 bases fit TRBD1. The CDR3 sequence is 18 residues long. With V trimmed by 4 bases and J by 1 base, 13 bases remained unmatched. Germline-derived CDR1 and CDR2 are LGHNA and YSLEER. Here the CDR3 DNA reads TGCGCCAGCAGCCCGGGTCCCGGGACAGCTGCGAGCAATCAGCCCCAGCATTTT. Translation gives CASSPGPGTAASNQPQHF.

The rearrangement uses TRBV5-8 and TRBJ1-4, with D unclear. Trimming took off 4 bases at V and 3 bases at J, with 7 bases between the two ends. The CDR3 consists of 13 residues. Germline CDR1 reads SGHTS; CDR2 reads YDEGEE. The CDR3 DNA is TGTGCCAGCAGCCGGGTCGCTAATGAAAAACTGTTTTTT. Translating it yields CASSRVANEKLFF. Supplemented by reference TRBV5-8 and TRBJ1-4, the full variable domain reads EAGVTQSPTHLIKTRGQQATLRCSPISGHTSVYWYQQALGLGLQFLLWYDEGEERNRGNFPPRFSGRQFPNYSSELNVNALELEDSALYLCASSRVANEKLFFGSGTQLSVL.

CDR3 DNA: TGTGCCAGCTCACCGGGGGGAGGTGAGCAGTTCTTC. Translation gives CASSPGGGEQFF. The V and J genes are TRBV18 and TRBJ2-1; weak D call: TRBD2 (6 bases). Germline V gene sequence: CDR1 KGHSH, CDR2 LQKENI. Trimming took 3 bases from V and 9 from J, leaving 9 bases between them. This CDR3 is built from 12 residues.

The V call is TRBV7-2, the J call TRBJ1-1, with D possibly being TRBD1 (6 bases). The CDR3 has 13 residues. V lost 5 bases, J lost 8 bases, and 15 bases lay in between. Germline V gives CDR1 SGHTA, CDR2 FQGNSA. The CDR3 spells CASSIGTLGEAFF. CDR3 bases: TGTGCCAGCAGCATCGGGACACTCGGAGAAGCTTTCTTT.

J is TRBJ1-2 and V is TRBV7-9, with TRBD1 matching over 9 bases. V was pared by 4 bases and J by 4 bases, with 7 bases of the junction left unmatched. CDR3 length: 15 residues. CDR1 and CDR2 (germline): SEHNR, FQNEAQ (reference sequence). In DNA form, the CDR3 reads TGTGCCAGCAGCTCGCTAGGACAGGGGATCTATGGCTACACCTTC. Translated: CASSSLGQGIYGYTF.

The rearrangement links TRBV6-5 to TRBJ1-4, with D possibly TRBD1 on 6 matching bases. Germline CDR1 is MNHEY and CDR2 is SVGAGI. This CDR3 is built from 14 residues. Trimming pared 7 bases from V and 8 bases from J, leaving 17 bases between. CDR3 amino acids: CASTKWQGWEKLFF. The DNA for the CDR3 is TGTGCCAGCACCAAGTGGCAGGGGTGGGAAAAACTGTTTTTT.

The chain is built from TRBV6-2 or TRBV6-3 and TRBJ2-7; 11 positions agree with TRBD2. CDR3 size: 14 residues. V lost 6 bases and J lost 4; bases outside the gene matches: 5. CDR1 and CDR2 (germline): MNHEY, SVGEGT. In DNA, the CDR3 is TGTGCCAGCAGCTTAGCGGGGGGGCAGTACGAGCAGTACTTC. Amino acids: CASSLAGGQYEQYF.

The rearrangement uses TRBV6-5 and TRBJ1-2, with 9 bases lining up with TRBD1. The germline V gene has CDR1 MNHEY and CDR2 SVGAGI. The length of the CDR3 is 13 residues. The junction had 5 bases not matched to a gene; V was cut back by 5 bases and J by 7 bases. CDR3 protein: CASSTTGGFGYTF. As DNA, the CDR3 is TGTGCCAGCAGTACCACAGGGGGCTTTGGCTACACCTTC.

This chain uses TRBV2 with TRBJ2-2; D is ambiguous. The V gene lost 3 bases and the J gene lost 2 bases, with 19 bases spanning the gap. CDR3 length: 18 amino acids. Germline V gene data show CDR1 as SNHLY and CDR2 as FYNNEI. CDR3 nucleotides: TGTGCCAGCAGTGACCCGGTAGTGGTGACAAGTAACACCGGGGAGCTGTTTTTT. It is translated as CASSDPVVVTSNTGELFF.